These T cell receptor beta chains were read from a single sample in a study of CD8+ T cells in alopecia areata. Repertoires were generated with immunoSEQ multiplex PCR, while TCRdb's copy carries only in-frame clones and drops some. The sample has about 140,000 clones; around 86% are singletons. Sequenced here: CD8+ T cells sorted from blood, sampled at week 4, from a patient treated with tofacitinib. Every receptor here comes from a human donor with alopecia areata. Each CDR3 is given with its conserved first and last residue. The order of the fields is V gene, J gene, CDR3 protein.

>TRBV5-4|TRBJ2-1
CASSLEASGLNEQFF
>TRBV6-1|TRBJ1-2
CASTAFGEGYGYTF
>TRBV9|TRBJ2-1
CASSVDGGNEQFF
>TRBV5-6|TRBJ1-5
CASSLAFGNQPQHF
>TRBV29-1|TRBJ2-2
CSVEDSTGELFF
>TRBV7-9|TRBJ2-1
CASSSRAGQGAEQFF
>TRBV7-9|TRBJ1-5
CASSLGQGAGQPQHF
>TRBV4-1|TRBJ2-3
CASSQEEGRSTDTQYF
>TRBV11-2|TRBJ2-7
CASSFAGQGAYEQYF
>TRBV27|TRBJ1-1
CASSSIGSGENTEAFF
>TRBV30|TRBJ1-2
CAWRGTVYGYTF
>TRBV4-1|TRBJ2-7
CASSQEFQTFYEQYF
>TRBV7-8|TRBJ2-3
CASATSGGITDTQYF
>TRBV27|TRBJ1-4
CASSLAGSNEKLFF
>TRBV6-5|TRBJ2-2
CASFSLPANTGELFF
>TRBV7-9|TRBJ1-4
CASSFDRDSDEKLFF
>TRBV29-1|TRBJ2-3
CSVHDRESNGGTDTQYF
>TRBV7-9|TRBJ1-2
CASSLELLAAVEGYTF
>TRBV19|TRBJ2-1
CATGTSGNEQFF
>TRBV6-1|TRBJ1-4
CASRDSLYEKLFF
>TRBV7-9|TRBJ2-3
CASRPDRRPTDTQYF
>TRBV5-6|TRBJ2-4
CASSLGYGRSGKSIQYF
>TRBV19|TRBJ2-7
CASSIGTGVYEQYF
>TRBV13|TRBJ2-7
CASSLSEVGAGPSYEQYF
>TRBV25-1|TRBJ1-5
CASSGGYSNQPQHF
>TRBV9|TRBJ1-4
CASSELGAPNEKLFF
>TRBV29-1|TRBJ2-2
CSVIQGPGELFF
>TRBV11-2|TRBJ2-1
CASSLGDVGYNEQFF
>TRBV2|TRBJ2-1
CASRGRVDEQFF
>TRBV6-5|TRBJ2-7
CASSSPGLAYEQYF
>TRBV10-1|TRBJ2-3
CASSERDTQYF
>TRBV27|TRBJ1-1
CASSLPGNTEAFF
>TRBV4-1|TRBJ2-7
CASSQVRDGTYEQYF
>TRBV19|TRBJ2-1
CASSLEMGLAGQYNEQFF
>TRBV9|TRBJ1-1
CASSVWDIPNTEAFF
>TRBV19|TRBJ2-1
CASSLRREVYNEQFF
>TRBV4-1|TRBJ2-5
CASSHLGLYQETQYF
>TRBV29-1|TRBJ2-3
CSVLSLGRFDTDTQYF
>TRBV7-9|TRBJ2-2
CASSSNAVFEGATTGELFF
>TRBV2|TRBJ2-1
CASSDWVDTYNEQFF
>TRBV27|TRBJ2-7
CASSRGGGREQYF